The 22 T cell receptor beta chains below all came from one sample that was sequenced in a study of vaccination and CD4 T cells after COVID-19. Each CDR3 protein is one row after TCRdb ran MiXCR on the PCR reads. The profile covers around 20,000 distinct CDR3 sequences, with 50% to 65% appearing a single time and around 1.1% taken by the ten largest. This specimen was CD4+ T cells from blood, taken after SARS-CoV-2 vaccination. All receptors come from a human donor who had recovered from COVID-19.

This chain connects TRBV7-2 to TRBJ2-5; maybe TRBD1 (5 bases). V lost 1 base and J lost 2, with 11 bases in between. This CDR3 has 15 amino acids. Germline V gives CDR1 SGHTA, CDR2 FQGNSA. The CDR3 loop reads CASSLVVGLQETQYF. The DNA of the CDR3 is TGTGCCAGCAGCTTAGTAGTGGGGCTTCAAGAGACCCAGTACTTC.

This rearrangement joins TRBV6-2 or TRBV6-3 to TRBJ1-5; D is perhaps TRBD1 (5 bases). Germline V gene sequence: CDR1 MNHEY, CDR2 SVGEGT. The CDR3 has 14 amino acids. The V gene lost 2 bases and the J gene lost 3 bases, with 8 bases spanning the gap. The CDR3 DNA reads as TGTGCCAGCAGTTACAGACAGCTCAATCAGCCCCAGCATTTT. It yields the protein CASSYRQLNQPQHF.

The chain employs TRBV18 and TRBJ2-5, with D maybe TRBD2 (5 bases). V was shortened by 0 bases and J by 5 bases, with 7 bases between the two germline ends. Per the germline V gene, CDR1 is KGHSH and CDR2 is LQKENI. The CDR3 contains 13 residues. The CDR3 protein is CASSPPSGETQYF. DNA for the CDR3: TGTGCCAGCTCACCACCGAGCGGCGAGACCCAGTACTTC.

The V and J genes are TRBV7-2 and TRBJ1-5; D is ambiguous. CDR3 length equals 15 residues. Trimming took 3 bases from V and 2 from J, leaving 11 bases between them. Germline V CDR1 and CDR2: SGHTA, FQGNSA. The CDR3 region has the DNA TGTGCCAGCAGCTTTTTTATGCAGGGCAATCAGCCCCAGCATTTT. It specifies CASSFFMQGNQPQHF.

V and J are TRBV5-6 and TRBJ1-1; D is uncertain. Germline V gene lookup returns CDR1 SGHDT and CDR2 YYEEEE. CDR3 length: 14 residues. V gave up 0 bases and J gave up 3 bases, with 9 bases separating them. For the CDR3, the DNA is TGTGCCAGCAGCTTGGGCGGCGTGGACACTGAAGCTTTCTTT. Amino acid sequence: CASSLGGVDTEAFF. Complete variable domain (other parts from reference TRBV5-6 and TRBJ1-1): DAGVTQSPTHLIKTRGQQVTLRCSPKSGHDTVSWYQQALGQGPQFIFQYYEEEERQRGNFPDRFSGHQFPNYSSELNVNALLLGDSALYLCASSLGGVDTEAFFGQGTRLTVV.

This clonotype was seen once. The chain links TRBV11-2 to TRBJ2-5; TRBD1 might be the D (6 bases). V lost 5 bases and J 5 bases, leaving 15 bases between the germline ends. The V gene's germline CDR1 is SGHAT and CDR2 FQNNGV. This CDR3 is 14 amino acids long. The CDR3 DNA follows: TGTGCCAGCAGCCGAACAGGGATTGGGGAGACCCAGTACTTC. Translated, it gives CASSRTGIGETQYF.

This chain uses TRBV15 with TRBJ1-1; 8 bases fit TRBD1. Germline V lookup: CDR1 LNHNV, CDR2 YYDKDF (reference sequence). The CDR3 totals 20 residues. V was pared by 0 bases and J by 0 bases, with 15 bases of the junction left unmatched. The CDR3: CATSRDYGTGSTPMNTEAFF. The CDR3 nucleotides read TGTGCCACCAGCAGAGATTATGGGACAGGATCTACCCCCATGAACACTGAAGCTTTCTTT.

The rearrangement links TRBV4-1 to TRBJ1-2, with 8 bases matching TRBD1. The J segment lost 0 bases and the V segment lost 4 bases, leaving 4 bases of the junction unmatched. Per germline, CDR1 MGHRA and CDR2 YSYEKL. This CDR3 is built from 15 residues. This CDR3 is CASSRLQGANYGYTF. CDR3 DNA sequence: TGCGCCAGCAGCCGCCTACAGGGGGCTAACTATGGCTACACCTTC.

V is TRBV20-1 and J is TRBJ2-7; 9 bases align to TRBD2. Looked up from germline, CDR1 is DFQATT and CDR2 is SNEGSKA (reference sequence). There are 15 residues in the CDR3. V gave up 0 bases and J gave up 1 base; unmatched junction bases: 4. The CDR3 region is CSARDPLAGSYEQYF. The CDR3 nucleotides read TGCAGTGCTAGAGATCCCCTAGCGGGGTCCTACGAGCAGTACTTC.

J is TRBJ2-7 and V is TRBV20-1, with TRBD2 identical over 9 bases. The CDR3 contains 14 residues. Germline V gene lookup returns CDR1 DFQATT and CDR2 SNEGSKA (reference sequence). J was trimmed by 5 bases and V by 3 bases; bases with no gene match: 8. For the CDR3, the DNA is TGCAGTGCTAGTCGGCGGGAGGGCCAAAACGAGCAGTACTTC. Translation gives CSASRREGQNEQYF.

The chain combines TRBV20-1 with TRBJ2-5; D remains ambiguous. V was cut by 2 bases and J by 1 base, with 8 bases left in between. CDR3 size: 13 residues. Germline V gene sequence: CDR1 DFQATT, CDR2 SNEGSKA (reference sequence). CDR3 DNA: TGCAGTGCTAGATGGTCAGGCCAAGAGACCCAGTACTTC. Its translation: CSARWSGQETQYF.

V and J are TRBV28 and TRBJ2-7; 9 bases agree with TRBD1. This CDR3 region has 14 residues. J lost 3 bases, V lost 4 bases, and 4 bases had no gene match. Germline V lookup: CDR1 MDHEN, CDR2 SYDVKM. CDR3: CASSSGTGYYEQYF. The CDR3 nucleotides read TGTGCCAGCAGTTCCGGGACAGGGTACTACGAGCAGTACTTC.

V gene TRBV20-1 combines with J gene TRBJ1-5; a weak D match, TRBD1 (5 bases). This CDR3 contains 16 residues. Germline CDR1 is DFQATT and CDR2 is SNEGSKA (reference sequence). With 0 bases removed from V and 2 bases from J, the gap between germline ends came to 14 bases. DNA of the CDR3: TGCAGTGCTAGAGATCTCCGGGGGATGGGCAATCAGCCCCAGCATTTT. Encoded protein: CSARDLRGMGNQPQHF.

The chain carries TRBV20-1 and TRBJ2-3; 7 bases are shared with TRBD2. V gave up 0 bases and J gave up 6 bases; unmatched junction bases: 12. The CDR3 is 16 amino acids. CDR1 and CDR2 from the germline V gene are DFQATT and SNEGSKA (reference sequence). The CDR3 bases are TGCAGTGCTAGAGATTTGGCTAGCGGCGGAGGGGATACGCAGTATTTT. Translation gives CSARDLASGGGDTQYF.

This rearrangement joins TRBV19 to TRBJ2-1; 7 bases line up with TRBD2. V was pared by 7 bases and J by 1 base, with 13 bases of the junction left unmatched. CDR3 size: 17 residues. Germline CDR1 LNHDA, CDR2 SQIVND (reference sequence). CDR3 DNA sequence: TGTGCCAGTACCCCGCCGGCGGGGGATGGATCCTACAATGAGCAGTTCTTC. It is translated as CASTPPAGDGSYNEQFF.

The rearrangement uses TRBV7-9 and TRBJ1-3, with D possibly matching TRBD1 (5 bases). The ends were cut back, 4 bases at V and 4 bases at J, with 11 bases in the middle. This CDR3 is built from 14 residues. The germline V gene encodes CDR1 SEHNR and CDR2 FQNEAQ (reference sequence). CDR3 DNA sequence: TGTGCCAGCAGCTGGGGGAGGGCAGGAAACACCATATATTTT. It yields the protein CASSWGRAGNTIYF. The variable domain in full, completed from reference TRBV7-9 and TRBJ1-3, reads DTGVSQNPRHKITKRGQNVTFRCDPISEHNRLYWYRQTLGQGPEFLTYFQNEAQLEKSRLLSDRFSAERPKGSFSTLEIQRTEQGDSAMYLCASSWGRAGNTIYFGEGSWLTVV.

The chain couples TRBV7-9 to TRBJ1-4; TRBD1 matches at 7 bases. Trimming took 5 bases from V and 5 from J; bases not matched to a gene: 11. The germline V gene encodes CDR1 SEHNR and CDR2 FQNEAQ (reference sequence). CDR3 length: 16 amino acids. The CDR3 is CASSLGSGTVNEKLFF. The CDR3 DNA reads TGTGCCAGCAGCCTGGGATCCGGGACAGTCAATGAAAAACTGTTTTTT.

This chain joins TRBV29-1 and TRBJ1-1; D call uncertain. CDR1 is SQVTM, CDR2 ANQGSEA, per germline. This CDR3 is 15 amino acids long. V was shortened by 3 bases and J by 1 base, with 15 bases between the two germline ends. In DNA form, the CDR3 reads TGCAGCGTTGATCGGTCGGCAGGACCGAACACTGAAGCTTTCTTT. This encodes CSVDRSAGPNTEAFF.

V is TRBV6-5 and J is TRBJ1-5, with D maybe TRBD1 (6 bases). CDR3 length equals 13 residues. Germline V gene data show CDR1 as MNHEY and CDR2 as SVGAGI. Trimming removed 4 bases from V and 5 bases from J, with 9 bases in between. Here the CDR3 DNA reads TGTGCCAGCAGTTTACCAGGGGATCAGCCCCAGCATTTT. Its translation is CASSLPGDQPQHF.

The rearrangement uses TRBV6-1 and TRBJ1-5; tentatively, D is TRBD1 (5 bases). CDR1 is MNHNS, CDR2 SASEGT, per germline. Deletions cut 7 bases from V and 3 bases from J, with 13 bases between. CDR3 size: 14 residues. The CDR3 DNA is TGTGCCAGCAAATGGGGCAGGGACAATCAGCCCCAGCATTTT. Translation: CASKWGRDNQPQHF.

This clonotype has more than one count but fewer than ten. The chain is built from TRBV7-9 and TRBJ1-5; D not resolved. The V and J ends lost 1 base and 0 bases respectively, with 25 bases between them. This CDR3 has 21 amino acids. Germline V CDR1 and CDR2: SEHNR, FQNEAQ (reference sequence). CDR3 DNA: TGTGCCAGCAGCTTAGAGCACCAGGAGGGCGACCGAACCTATAGCAATCAGCCCCAGCATTTT. This codes for CASSLEHQEGDRTYSNQPQHF.

CDR3 in DNA: TGCGCCAGCAGTGAGTCAGGGAATAGTGCAGATACGCAGTATTTT. Translation: CASSESGNSADTQYF. This chain uses TRBV10-1 with TRBJ2-3; unclear D gene. V was clipped by 0 bases and J by 4 bases, with 11 bases between them. Germline V CDR1 and CDR2: WNHNN, SYGVQD (reference sequence). This CDR3 contains 15 residues.